These T cell receptor beta chains were read from a single sample in a study of Graves' ophthalmopathy and Graves' hyperthyroidism. TCRdb recomputed calls from the multiplex PCR reads with MiXCR, one row per CDR3 protein. This sample carries some 390,000 distinct CDR3 sequences, approximately 20% of them seen once, and the ten largest clones take 1.6%. The specimen was peripheral blood. All receptors come from a woman aged 18-29 years with Graves' ophthalmopathy. Both conserved end residues are part of each CDR3. The D gene is left open where the match is weak. Not all rows give a size; the values are once, few, many and, for expanded clones, a class.

D gene	J gene	V gene	clone size	CDR3 protein	CDR3 DNA
TRBD2	TRBJ2-7	TRBV27	many	CASSFLAGAEQYF	TGTGCCAGCAGTTTCTTGGCGGGAGCCGAGCAGTACTTC
.	TRBJ2-7	TRBV6-1	many	CASSVIPDLFEQYF	TGTGCCAGCAGTGTCATACCGGACTTGTTCGAGCAGTACTTC
.	TRBJ2-5	TRBV7-3	many	CASSLTTGETQYF	TGTGCCAGCAGCTTAACGACCGGGGAGACCCAGTACTTC
TRBD2	TRBJ2-2	TRBV11-2	many	CASRSPSSPWPLGGGLFF	TGTGCCAGCAGATCACCCAGTTCACCTTGGCCCTTGGGGGGGGGGCTGTTTTTT
TRBD1	TRBJ1-1	TRBV5-1	.	CASSWEQGLEAFF	TGCGCCAGCAGCTGGGAACAGGGGCTCGAAGCTTTCTTT
.	TRBJ2-7	TRBV6-2/TRBV6-3	many	CASRLAAVSYEQYF	TGTGCCAGCAGACTGGCGGCAGTCTCCTACGAGCAGTACTTC
.	TRBJ2-7	TRBV19	many	CASKARDTASYEQYF	TGTGCCAGTAAAGCCCGGGACACGGCCTCCTACGAGCAGTACTTC
TRBD1	TRBJ1-1	TRBV11-2	few	CASSGPGQAHTEAFF	TGTGCCAGCAGCGGACCGGGACAGGCCCACACTGAAGCTTTCTTT
TRBD1	TRBJ1-1	TRBV6-5	.	CASSYSIDRGDEAFF	TGTGCCAGCAGTTACTCGATTGACAGGGGGGATGAAGCTTTCTTT
TRBD1	TRBJ2-7	TRBV3-1	few	CASSRGGQGYEQYF	TGTGCCAGCAGTAGGGGGGGACAGGGCTACGAGCAGTACTTC
TRBD2	TRBJ2-5	TRBV12-3/TRBV12-4	.	CASSEAGGTGVETQYF	TGTGCCAGCAGTGAAGCGGGGGGGACCGGAGTAGAGACCCAGTACTTC
TRBD1	TRBJ1-1	TRBV5-1	many	CASSIPTGVNTEAFF	TGCGCCAGCAGCATACCGACAGGGGTGAACACTGAAGCTTTCTTT
TRBD1	TRBJ1-1	TRBV12-3/TRBV12-4	few	CASSTGAGTEAFF	TGTGCCAGCAGTACAGGGGCGGGTACTGAAGCTTTCTTT
.	TRBJ2-4	TRBV9	many	CASSSRDEDIQYF	TGTGCCAGCAGCAGCCGGGACGAAGACATTCAGTACTTC
.	TRBJ2-5	TRBV2	many	CASSGPKRAQETQYF	TGTGCCAGCAGTGGCCCTAAGCGGGCCCAAGAGACCCAGTACTTC
TRBD1	TRBJ1-2	TRBV6-5	many	CASSNRTGTGTSRNGYTF	TGTGCCAGCAGTAACCGTACCGGGACAGGGACTTCTCGGAATGGCTACACCTTC
.	TRBJ2-5	TRBV28	many	CASSTRGSLETQYF	TGTGCCAGCTCTACTAGAGGGTCCTTAGAGACCCAGTACTTC